This TCR beta chain emerged from a study of tumor-infiltrating lymphocytes in oesophageal squamous cell carcinoma. TCRdb re-called the PCR reads with MiXCR, one entry per CDR3 protein. Of about 22,000 distinct CDR3 sequences listed, around a third are singletons. V lost 2 bases, J lost 6 bases, and 8 bases lay in between. The CDR3 length is 13 residues. This sequence joins TRBV12-3 or TRBV12-4 and TRBJ2-1; no clear D. What was sequenced was esophageal tumor tissue. The TCR was taken from a female donor with esophageal squamous cell carcinoma. This CDR3 reads CASSLRAVNEQFF. CDR3 in DNA: TGTGCCAGCAGTTTAAGGGCAGTCAATGAGCAGTTCTTC.